What follows are 14 T cell receptor beta chains derived from one specimen sequenced in a study of early T cells in non-severe SARS-CoV-2 infection. TCRdb reprocessed the 5' RACE reads with MiXCR, giving one entry per CDR3 protein. The table shows tens of thousands of distinct CDR3 sequences, with approximately 12% occurring only once. The sample consisted of whole blood. These TCRs come from an adult who was a healthcare worker with PCR-confirmed SARS-CoV-2 infection or an uninfected control (not recorded which).

The sample holds many counts of this clonotype. V is TRBV11-2 and J is TRBJ2-3; D gene unclear. The CDR3 runs to 11 residues. Germline CDR1 SGHAT, CDR2 FQNNGV. V was clipped by 1 base and J by 7 bases, with 3 bases between them. The CDR3 DNA is TGTGCCAGCAGCTTAGTGAATACGCAGTATTTT. It is translated as CASSLVNTQYF.

Only a few counts were recorded for this clonotype. The gene calls are TRBV6-1 and TRBJ1-4; weak D call: TRBD1 (6 bases). V lost 8 bases to trimming and J lost 8 bases, with 18 bases between them. From germline, CDR1 is MNHNS and CDR2 SASEGT. This CDR3 has 14 residues. CDR3 DNA: TGTGCCAGCCTTATCTCGGGGGCCTTAGAAAAACTGTTTTTT. Translated: CASLISGALEKLFF.

This clonotype was observed many times. The CDR3 loop is CASSLGGAGNFYEQYF. CDR3 bases: TGCGCCAGCAGCCTAGGGGGTGCTGGAAACTTCTACGAGCAGTACTTC. This chain connects TRBV5-1 to TRBJ2-7; TRBD1 is a possible D gene (6 bases). CDR3 length equals 16 residues. V was shortened by 4 bases and J by 3 bases, with 20 bases between the two germline ends. In germline, CDR1 is SGHRS, CDR2 YFSETQ.

Many counts were recorded for this clonotype. The V gene is TRBV29-1, the J gene TRBJ2-7; D ambiguous. CDR1 and CDR2 (germline): SQVTM, ANQGSEA. Trimming pared 4 bases from V and 5 bases from J, leaving 9 bases between. The CDR3 runs 11 residues. CDR3 DNA sequence: TGCAGCGTTGGATCGTCGGACGAGCAGTACTTC. Translated: CSVGSSDEQYF.

This chain joins TRBV7-2 and TRBJ1-4, with TRBD1 matching 7 bases. V dropped 3 bases and J dropped 3; count of bases not matched to a gene: 1. Germline lookup yields CDR1 SGHTA and CDR2 FQGNSA. The CDR3 extends over 14 amino acids. The CDR3 nucleotides are TGTGCCAGCAGCTTCCAGGGGGCTAATGAAAAACTGTTTTTT. This gives the protein CASSFQGANEKLFF.

V is TRBV20-1 and J is TRBJ1-6, with 7 nucleotides matching TRBD1. Germline V gene data show CDR1 as DFQATT and CDR2 as SNEGSKA (reference sequence). V lost 5 bases to trimming and J lost 0 bases; unmatched junction nucleotides: 4. This CDR3 has 15 residues. This CDR3 reads CSAGTASSYNSPLHF. CDR3 nucleotide sequence: TGCAGTGCTGGGACAGCTAGCTCCTATAATTCACCCCTCCACTTT.

This clonotype was counted ten times or more. The V and J genes are TRBV6-6 and TRBJ1-1; D ambiguous. The CDR3 has 14 amino acids. V shed 4 bases and J shed 8 bases, with 17 bases lying between them. Germline V lookup: CDR1 MNHNY, CDR2 SVGAGI (reference sequence). For the CDR3, the DNA is TGTGCCAGCAGTTTTGGACGGGCCATCGGAGAAGCTTTCTTT. It specifies CASSFGRAIGEAFF.

J is TRBJ1-2 and V is TRBV27, with 7 bases that match TRBD1. Germline assignment: CDR1 MNHEY and CDR2 SMNVEV (reference sequence). The CDR3 spans 14 residues. V gave up 4 bases and J gave up 3 bases; unmatched junction bases: 5. Here the CDR3 reads CASSSGRGDYGYTF. DNA of the CDR3: TGTGCCAGCAGTTCGGGCAGGGGGGACTATGGCTACACCTTC.

Many counts were recorded for this clonotype. V usage is TRBV12-3 or TRBV12-4 and J usage is TRBJ1-5; tentatively, D is TRBD1 (5 bases). The CDR3 has 15 amino acids. V shed 6 bases and J shed 4 bases, with 16 bases lying between them. The CDR3 nucleotides read TGTGCCAGCAGCCCGGGGCAGCGGAAGAATCAGCCCCAGCATTTT. It is translated as CASSPGQRKNQPQHF.

CDR3 loop: CASKLGLALHEQFF. Here the CDR3 DNA reads TGTGCCAGCAAGCTGGGACTAGCGTTGCATGAGCAGTTCTTC. The chain combines TRBV27 with TRBJ2-1; 10 bases fit TRBD2. CDR3 length: 14 residues. J lost 8 bases, V lost 7 bases, and 8 bases had no gene match. In germline, CDR1 is MNHEY, CDR2 SMNVEV (reference sequence).

This clonotype was counted at least ten times. The CDR3 DNA sequence: TGTGCCAGCAGCTTAATCGAACAGAGCTACGAGCAGTACTTC. It codes for CASSLIEQSYEQYF. This rearrangement joins TRBV7-6 to TRBJ2-7; D uncertain. CDR1 is SGHVS, CDR2 FNYEAQ, per germline. Trimming pared 2 bases from V and 3 bases from J, leaving 11 bases between. There are 14 residues in the CDR3.

V gene TRBV6-2 or TRBV6-3 combines with J gene TRBJ1-5, with D tentatively TRBD1 (5 bases). Germline V gene data show CDR1 as MNHEY and CDR2 as SVGEGT. The CDR3 sequence is 15 residues long. Trimming removed 6 bases from V and 0 bases from J, with 12 bases in between. CDR3 sequence reads: CASRHGGDSNQPQHF. The CDR3 coding sequence is TGTGCCAGCAGACATGGGGGAGATAGCAATCAGCCCCAGCATTTT.

This clonotype showed up many times. The chain couples TRBV28 to TRBJ1-3; no clear D gene. V was pared by 8 bases and J by 1 base, with 12 bases between. Germline lookup yields CDR1 MDHEN and CDR2 SYDVKM. This CDR3 comprises 14 residues. CDR3 DNA: TGTGCCAGCGTCACGGGGTCATCTGGAAACACCATATATTTT. Protein sequence: CASVTGSSGNTIYF.

This clonotype was counted ten times or more. This sequence joins TRBV7-2 and TRBJ2-7, with 10 bases lining up with TRBD1. Germline V gene lookup returns CDR1 SGHTA and CDR2 FQGNSA. With V trimmed by 3 bases and J by 2 bases, 4 bases remained unmatched. The length of the CDR3 is 15 residues. The CDR3 reads CASSFPGTGAYEQYF. The CDR3 DNA follows: TGTGCCAGCAGCTTTCCCGGGACAGGGGCCTACGAGCAGTACTTC.